This is a list of T cell receptor beta chains from one sample in a study of Tregs in tolerant kidney transplant recipients. The data were produced by immunoSEQ multiplex PCR, yet TCRdb's version contains in-frame clones alone and is incomplete. This sample has about 64,000 clones, with 95% to 98% found just once. Sample: Tregs from blood, taken before the transplant. Source of these receptors: a human donor who received a combined kidney and bone marrow transplant. CDR3s include the opening cysteine and the closing phenylalanine or tryptophan.

J gene,V gene,CDR3 protein
TRBJ2-1,TRBV5-8,CASSLDLGLAIDNEQFF
TRBJ1-1,TRBV5-4,CASSSPTGNTEAFF
TRBJ2-2,TRBV4-2,CASSLQTSGVGELFF
TRBJ2-3,TRBV5-1,CASRTSTDTQYF
TRBJ1-2,TRBV14,CASSQERTSRRGYTF
TRBJ1-6,TRBV6-5,CASRRGNSPLHF
TRBJ2-1,TRBV2,CASKGVRTGGHNEQFF
TRBJ2-2,TRBV30,CAWSRVAGTGELFF
TRBJ2-5,TRBV11-2,CASSLEYTSVQETQYF
TRBJ2-1,TRBV19,CASSISRGQRFKFF
TRBJ2-1,TRBV4-2,CASTRGLNNNEQFF
TRBJ1-5,TRBV5-6,CASSLRGLYSNQPQHF
TRBJ2-2,TRBV2,CASSTPTPFMTGGYTGELFF
TRBJ2-1,TRBV7-9,CASSLRGSLSYNEQFF
TRBJ2-2,TRBV11-1,CASSWGTTGELFF
TRBJ1-2,TRBV30,CASPRGQETYGYTF
TRBJ2-5,TRBV5-1,CASSLRQGAGRETQYF
TRBJ1-1,TRBV5-6,CASSLVFLNTEAFF
TRBJ2-1,TRBV7-3,CASSLRGGGPYHEQFF
TRBJ1-3,TRBV14,CASSQVYRYSGNTIYF
TRBJ1-1,TRBV7-8,CASSAYFMNTEAFF
TRBJ2-3,TRBV18,CASSPLAGGRITDTQYF
TRBJ1-1,TRBV5-1,CASSWGGTSNTEAFF
TRBJ2-7,TRBV29-1,CSVRVSYEQYF
TRBJ1-1,TRBV9,CASSAVSDRVGTEAFF
TRBJ1-5,TRBV4-3,CASSRGTEGNQPQHF
-,TRBV4-1,CASSQGTSGFYEQYF
TRBJ1-1,TRBV18,CASSSWDRGNTEAFF
TRBJ2-1,TRBV4-1,CASSQAGLAGVFEQFF
TRBJ2-1,TRBV7-2,CASSLGGGAGYNEQFF
TRBJ2-1,TRBV5-1,CASSSRTTKYNEQFF
TRBJ2-1,TRBV5-1,CASSASWSGEQFF
TRBJ1-2,TRBV2,CASNMDSEYYGYTF
TRBJ1-1,TRBV19,CASSILNRDTEAFF
TRBJ1-3,TRBV9,CASSVEGVSGNTIYF
TRBJ1-1,TRBV5-1,CASSLRTKNTEAFF
TRBJ1-2,TRBV5-8,CASTGGVYGYTF
TRBJ2-7,TRBV7-3,CASSLNPGQENEQYF
TRBJ2-1,TRBV4-2,CASSQDSGDRVSNEQFF
TRBJ2-7,TRBV27,CASSSPLLYEQYF